Listed below are T cell receptor beta chains from one sample, sequenced in a study of T cells after yellow fever vaccination. MiXCR, applied by TCRdb to the 5' RACE reads, yields one record per CDR3 protein. The data show roughly 340,000 distinct CDR3 sequences, 7.5% to 9% seen once. This specimen was PBMCs, taken on the day of the first yellow fever vaccination. All receptors come from a man aged 18 to 35 who received the YFV17D yellow fever vaccine. CDR3s include the opening cysteine and the closing phenylalanine or tryptophan. The D gene is left open where the match is weak. The size field is filled for only some rows; it gives once, few, many or a size class.

J,size,D,V,CDR3,DNA
TRBJ1-5,few,TRBD1,TRBV7-2,CASSHYRGGNQPQHF,TGTGCCAGCAGCCACTACAGGGGCGGTAATCAGCCCCAGCATTTT
TRBJ2-5,.,.,TRBV4-2,CASSLFVGGLQETQYF,TGTGCCAGCAGCCTCTTCGTCGGGGGCCTACAAGAGACCCAGTACTTC
TRBJ1-2,.,.,TRBV3-1,CASSQDSQGNYGYTF,TGTGCCAGCAGCCAAGATAGTCAGGGGAACTATGGCTACACCTTC
TRBJ1-5,few,TRBD1,TRBV10-3,CAISRDSPSGNQPQHF,TGTGCCATCAGCCGGGACAGCCCCTCGGGCAATCAGCCCCAGCATTTT
TRBJ2-1,few,.,TRBV5-1,CASSLALRDNEQFF,TGCGCCAGCAGCTTGGCCTTACGGGACAATGAGCAGTTCTTC
TRBJ1-3,.,.,TRBV6-1,CASPAYSGNTIYF,TGTGCCAGTCCGGCCTACTCTGGAAACACCATATATTTT
TRBJ2-5,few,.,TRBV4-1,CASSQVGGLDQYF,TGCGCCAGCAGCCAAGTTGGGGGTCTGGACCAGTACTTC
TRBJ1-2,few,TRBD1,TRBV5-4,CASSSGQAPNYGYTF,TGTGCCAGCAGCTCTGGACAGGCCCCTAACTATGGCTACACCTTC
TRBJ2-1,.,TRBD2,TRBV5-4,CASSLDSGGYNEQFF,TGTGCCAGCAGCTTAGATAGCGGGGGTTACAATGAGCAGTTCTTC
TRBJ2-1,few,TRBD2,TRBV4-1,CASSHPTSGGRNEQFF,TGCGCCAGCAGCCACCCTACTAGCGGGGGAAGGAATGAGCAGTTCTTC
TRBJ1-2,.,TRBD1,TRBV29-1,CSGAQGAGGYTF,TGCAGCGGGGCCCAGGGGGCGGGCGGCTACACCTTC
TRBJ2-5,.,.,TRBV20-1,CSASPTGFLGETQYF,TGCAGTGCTAGCCCAACAGGGTTCCTAGGAGAGACCCAGTACTTC
TRBJ2-3,.,TRBD2,TRBV11-2,CASSRTSGATDTQYF,TGTGCCAGCAGCCGAACTAGCGGCGCCACAGATACGCAGTATTTT
TRBJ2-2,many,TRBD2,TRBV7-2,CASSLDSGGDTGELFF,TGTGCCAGCAGCTTAGATTCCGGGGGGGACACCGGGGAGCTGTTTTTT
TRBJ1-4,many,.,TRBV4-3,CASSQVGEKLFF,TGCGCCAGCAGCCAAGTTGGGGAAAAACTGTTTTTT
TRBJ2-5,.,.,TRBV28,CASSGGGAILETQYF,TGTGCCAGCAGTGGTGGGGGGGCCATTTTAGAGACCCAGTACTTC
TRBJ1-1,.,.,TRBV7-9,CASSLVAGTEAFF,TGTGCCAGCAGCTTAGTCGCAGGCACTGAAGCTTTCTTT
TRBJ1-4,.,.,TRBV6-5,CASPPAEATNEKLFF,TGTGCCAGCCCACCGGCGGAAGCAACTAATGAAAAACTGTTTTTT
TRBJ1-5,.,.,TRBV6-5,CASSSRDGGNQPQHF,TGTGCCAGCAGTTCCCGGGACGGAGGCAATCAGCCCCAGCATTTT
TRBJ1-2,.,.,TRBV12-3/TRBV12-4,CASSWRGVLYGYTF,TGTGCCAGCAGTTGGAGGGGAGTACTCTATGGCTACACCTTC
TRBJ1-1,many,TRBD1,TRBV5-1,CASSFRTGGTEAFF,TGCGCCAGCAGCTTCAGGACAGGAGGCACTGAAGCTTTCTTT
TRBJ2-1,few,TRBD2,TRBV5-1,CASSPGGANEQFF,TGCGCCAGCAGCCCCGGGGGGGCTAATGAGCAGTTCTTC
TRBJ2-6,.,TRBD1,TRBV10-3,CAIRDRGFSGANVLTF,TGTGCCATCCGGGACAGGGGGTTTTCTGGGGCCAACGTCCTGACTTTC
TRBJ2-5,few,TRBD1,TRBV15,CATSRGNRGQETQYF,TGTGCCACCAGCAGAGGGAACAGGGGGCAAGAGACCCAGTACTTC
TRBJ2-5,few,.,TRBV20-1,CSASPGQETQYF,TGCAGTGCTAGCCCAGGACAGGAGACCCAGTACTTC
TRBJ2-3,many,TRBD2,TRBV5-1,CASSAAGTSVMDTQYF,TGCGCCAGCAGCGCCGCCGGGACTAGTGTAATGGATACGCAGTATTTT
TRBJ1-1,.,.,TRBV18,CASSPPGQIDTEAFF,TGTGCCAGCTCACCACCGGGACAAATCGACACTGAAGCTTTCTTT
TRBJ2-5,.,.,TRBV12-3/TRBV12-4,CASSRPAGQLETQYF,TGTGCCAGCAGCCGCCCGGCGGGACAGTTGGAGACCCAGTACTTC
TRBJ2-5,.,TRBD1,TRBV28,CASSITGGVETQYF,TGTGCCAGCAGTATAACAGGGGGCGTAGAGACCCAGTACTTC